In this sample, the clone carrying this T cell receptor (beta chain) turned up once. This sample was included in a study of blood T cell repertoires in COVID-19. Original methodology: Using reference gene primer amplification, nucleated cell counts were estimated. Method: immunoSEQ multiplex PCR; TCRdb's copy keeps in-frame clones and lacks some. The DNA gave D and trimming, while V, J and clone size come from that table. The table has 200,000 to 300,000 clones, about 82% seen once. Trimming stripped 4 bases from V and 7 bases from J, with 16 bases between. The germline V gene has CDR1 MRHNA and CDR2 SNTAGT. This CDR3 contains 14 residues.

This sequence originates from a man at least 80 years old with acute or convalescent COVID-19. The sample comprised peripheral blood. The chain combines TRBV6-4 with TRBJ1-2, with D unclear. The DNA of the CDR3 is TGTGCCAGCAGTGTGGAGGAAAAGACTGGTGGCTACACCTTC. It specifies CASSVEEKTGGYTF.